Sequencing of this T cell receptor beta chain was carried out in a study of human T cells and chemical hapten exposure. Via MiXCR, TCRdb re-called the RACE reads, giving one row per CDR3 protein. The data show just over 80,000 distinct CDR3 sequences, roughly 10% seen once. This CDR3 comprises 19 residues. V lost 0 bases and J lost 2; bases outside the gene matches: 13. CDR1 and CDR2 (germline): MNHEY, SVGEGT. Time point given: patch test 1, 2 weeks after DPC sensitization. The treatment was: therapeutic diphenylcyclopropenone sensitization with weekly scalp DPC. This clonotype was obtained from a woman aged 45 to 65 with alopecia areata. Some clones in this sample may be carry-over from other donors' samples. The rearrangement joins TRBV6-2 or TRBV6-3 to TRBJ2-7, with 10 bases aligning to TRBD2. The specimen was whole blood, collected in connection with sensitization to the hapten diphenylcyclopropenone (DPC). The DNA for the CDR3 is TGTGCCAGCAGTTACTCTTCCCCGCGGTTTAGCGGGGGGACCTACGAGCAGTACTTC. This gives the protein CASSYSSPRFSGGTYEQYF.